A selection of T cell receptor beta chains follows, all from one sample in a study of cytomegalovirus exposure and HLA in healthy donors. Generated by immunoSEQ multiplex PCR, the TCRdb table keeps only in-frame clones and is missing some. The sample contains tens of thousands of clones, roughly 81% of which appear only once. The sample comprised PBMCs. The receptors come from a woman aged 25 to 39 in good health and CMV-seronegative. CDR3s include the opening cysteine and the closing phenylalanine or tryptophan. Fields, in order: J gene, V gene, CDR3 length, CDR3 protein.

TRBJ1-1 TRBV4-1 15 CASSQYVRGNTEAFF
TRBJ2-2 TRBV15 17 CATSRDHLAGGSGELFF
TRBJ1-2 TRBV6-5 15 CASSYSRGTNYGYTF
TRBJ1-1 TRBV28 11 CASRDDSEAFF
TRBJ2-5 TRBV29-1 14 CSVEVAGGSKTQYF
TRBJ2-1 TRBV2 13 CASQTTSYNEQFF
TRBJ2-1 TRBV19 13 CASSIPLSGEQFF
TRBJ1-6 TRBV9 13 CASGLAANSPLHF
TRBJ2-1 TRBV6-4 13 CASSEAGEGEQFF
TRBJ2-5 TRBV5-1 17 CASSLVPGTSGRETQYF
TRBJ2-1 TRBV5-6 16 CASSPGQGDSYNEQFF
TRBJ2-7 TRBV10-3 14 CAIKGQGAGYEQYF
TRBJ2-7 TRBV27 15 CASSLTGYGFYEQYF
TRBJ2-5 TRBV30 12 CAWSPGRETQYF
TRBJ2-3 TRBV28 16 CASSLISGSVLDTQYF
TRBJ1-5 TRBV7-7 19 CASSTPGGDRVIGDQPQHF
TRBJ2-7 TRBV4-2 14 CASSRRDTPLEQYF
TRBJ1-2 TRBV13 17 CASSLISSRTGNYGYTF
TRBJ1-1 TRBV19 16 CASSIRISGMNTEAFF
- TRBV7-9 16 CASSLGTSGVLDEQYF
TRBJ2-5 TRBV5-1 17 CASSSTSLLGPQETQYF
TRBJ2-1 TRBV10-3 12 CAISSENNEQFF
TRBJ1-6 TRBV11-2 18 CASSPRQHLVSYNSPLHF
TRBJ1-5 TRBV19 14 CASNPIRGEQPQHF
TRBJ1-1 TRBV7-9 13 CASSLTVNTEAFF
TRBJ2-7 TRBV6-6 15 CASATSGRGSYEQYF